The clone carrying this TCR beta chain has a handful of counts. As yet, its antigen is unknown. The data were obtained in a study of T-cell memory formation after mild COVID-19. The study, taken as a whole, reports: Within pre-infection memory, some responding clones were found, suggesting cross-reactive memory joined. The authors left the SARS-CoV-2 specificity of second-wave clones peaking on day 37 unconfirmed. Most CD4+ clones that shrank were in CM and EM, while CD8+ ones turned up in EMRA.

TCRdb re-called the 5' RACE reads through MiXCR, storing one row per CDR3 protein. The sample has over 10,000 distinct CDR3 sequences, around 13% seen once; the top ten hold roughly 53%. There are 13 residues in the CDR3. Trimming left V 2 bases short and J 6 bases short, with 11 bases between. Germline values: CDR1 MNHEY, CDR2 SVGEGT. This receptor was identified in an adult woman who had mild COVID-19 (a few samples of this study predate the infection). Cell type and time point are not known. V usage is TRBV6-2 or TRBV6-3 and J usage is TRBJ2-7; a possible D gene is TRBD2 (5 bases). The sequenced sample was PBMCs or a T cell subset sorted from them (not recorded which). In DNA, the CDR3 is TGTGCCAGCAGTTACACACTAGAATCCGAGCAGTACTTC. Its translation is CASSYTLESEQYF.